What follows is one T cell receptor (beta chain) and its context. Its specificity is unknown. Researchers gathered lesional scalp punch biopsies and peripheral blood from patients with alopecia areata. The data are from a study of CD8+ T cells in alopecia areata. Extraction and reverse transcription of RNA yielded cDNA as the sequencing template. Sequenced by immunoSEQ multiplex PCR; TCRdb stores in-frame clones only, minus some. Here the sample spans fewer than 200,000 clones, just over 65% being singletons. The V gene's germline CDR1 is SGHDT and CDR2 YYEEEE. V lost 1 base to trimming and J lost 0 bases; unmatched junction nucleotides: 8. This CDR3 is built from 18 residues. Study-wide results and caveats: Affected scalp, especially in alopecia totalis/universalis, had a higher clonality than normal scalp did.

The sequence came from a human donor with alopecia areata. This sequence joins TRBV5-6 and TRBJ1-5, with 9 bases identical to TRBD1. Material: CD8+ T cells sorted from blood, obtained at week 0. CDR3 sequence: CASSLWGQGPVSNQPQHF. The CDR3 nucleotides read TGTGCCAGCAGCTTGTGGGGACAGGGCCCTGTTAGCAATCAGCCCCAGCATTTT.